This is a list of T cell receptor beta chains from one sample in a study of OX40 agonist ivuxolimab in advanced cancers. The assay was immunoSEQ multiplex PCR, and TCRdb's table has in-frame clones only and misses some. The sample contains some 74,000 clones, over 75% of which appear only once. This material consisted of CD4+ or CD8+ T cells sorted from blood, taken in a trial of the OX40 agonist ivuxolimab. The source is an adult with an advanced solid tumor such as melanoma, head and neck, liver or kidney cancer. Each CDR3 is given with its conserved first and last residue. D genes are given only for firm matches. Size tells how often a clone was seen (once, few, many) or the class of an expanded clone, and some rows leave it out.

>TRBJ2-4|TRBD2|TRBV4-2|-
CASSQSGGDVRIQYF
TGTGCCAGCAGCCAGTCCGGGGGGGATGTTAGGATTCAGTACTTC
>TRBJ2-5|TRBD1|TRBV7-9|-
CASSLEGARETQYF
TGTGCCAGCAGCTTAGAGGGGGCACGGGAGACCCAGTACTTC
>TRBJ2-1|-|TRBV10-3|-
CAITPGQSNEQFF
TGTGCCATCACCCCGGGACAATCCAATGAGCAGTTCTTC
>TRBJ1-1|-|TRBV2|once
CASSIAGRAEAFF
TGTGCCAGCTCTATCGCGGGGAGGGCTGAAGCTTTCTTT
>TRBJ2-3|-|TRBV7-9|once
CASSFALEADTQYF
TGTGCCAGCAGCTTCGCACTAGAGGCAGATACGCAGTATTTT
>TRBJ2-3|TRBD1|TRBV6-1|-
CASSENPGQASTDTQYF
TGTGCCAGCAGTGAGAACCCCGGACAGGCTAGCACAGATACGCAGTATTTT
>TRBJ1-5|-|TRBV7-8|-
CASSLVGRSNQPQHF
TGTGCCAGCAGCTTAGTTGGGAGAAGCAATCAGCCCCAGCATTTT
>TRBJ2-7|TRBD2|TRBV7-8|-
CASSRYPGGYEQYF
TGTGCCAGCAGCCGATACCCGGGGGGTTACGAGCAGTACTTC
>TRBJ2-7|TRBD2|TRBV6-6|-
CASTPASGSYEQYF
TGTGCCAGCACACCGGCTAGCGGGAGCTACGAGCAGTACTTC
>TRBJ2-3|-|TRBV5-1|once
CASSSGDTDTQYF
TGCGCCAGCAGCTCAGGAGACACAGATACGCAGTATTTT
>TRBJ1-1|TRBD1|TRBV6-5|-
CASSYIRDRGGTEAFF
TGTGCCAGCAGTTATATTAGGGACAGGGGAGGGACTGAAGCTTTCTTT
>TRBJ2-1|-|TRBV10-1|few
CASSEGRWNEQFF
TGCGCCAGCAGTGAGGGTAGGTGGAATGAGCAGTTCTTC
>TRBJ2-7|TRBD1|TRBV18|-
CASSPPSGTGDDEQYF
TGTGCCAGCTCACCACCTTCAGGTACAGGGGACGACGAGCAGTACTTC
>TRBJ2-7|TRBD1|TRBV6-1|-
CASGGQSYEQYF
TGTGCCAGCGGGGGACAGTCCTACGAGCAGTACTTC
>TRBJ1-1|-|TRBV28|-
CASRGAMNTEAFF
TGTGCCAGCAGGGGGGCGATGAACACTGAAGCTTTCTTT
>TRBJ1-5|-|TRBV19|once
CASSIDMKRVQPQHF
TGTGCCAGTAGTATAGATATGAAAAGGGTTCAGCCCCAGCATTTT
>TRBJ2-3|TRBD2|TRBV7-9|-
CASSLTSGGLDTQYF
TGTGCCAGCAGCCTTACTAGCGGGGGGTTAGATACGCAGTATTTT
>TRBJ2-3|-|TRBV4-2|-
CASSQDQGAQDTQYF
TGTGCCAGCAGCCAAGATCAAGGGGCCCAAGATACGCAGTATTTT
>TRBJ2-7|-|TRBV12-5|once
CASGSAGRDPEQYF
TGTGCTAGTGGTTCTGCGGGAAGGGATCCCGAGCAGTACTTC
>TRBJ2-1|-|TRBV23-1|-
CASSQSRGTLAFHNEQFF
TGCGCCAGCAGTCAATCGAGGGGGACTTTAGCTTTCCACAATGAGCAGTTCTTC
>TRBJ2-3|TRBD2|TRBV5-4|-
CASSSGLAGETDTQYF
TGTGCCAGCAGTTCCGGACTAGCGGGGGAAACAGATACGCAGTATTTT
>TRBJ2-1|-|TRBV5-1|-
CASSSQGGEQFF
TGCGCCAGCAGCTCACAGGGAGGTGAGCAGTTCTTC
>TRBJ1-3|-|TRBV6-5|-
CASRVGQFSGNTIYF
TGTGCCAGCAGGGTAGGCCAGTTCTCTGGAAACACCATATATTTT
>TRBJ2-1|TRBD2|TRBV7-2|-
CASRRGSGRNEQFF
TGTGCCAGCAGGAGAGGCAGCGGGAGGAATGAGCAGTTCTTC
>TRBJ1-6|-|TRBV11-2|-
CASSSKVDSPLHF
TGTGCCAGCAGCTCCAAAGTCGATTCACCCCTCCACTTT
>TRBJ1-5|-|TRBV5-5|-
CASSLGGAGGWNQPQHF
TGTGCCAGCAGCTTGGGAGGGGCCGGAGGGTGGAATCAGCCCCAGCATTTT
>TRBJ1-2|-|TRBV18|-
CASSPGANYGYTF
TGTGCCAGCTCACCAGGAGCTAACTATGGCTACACCTTC
>TRBJ2-7|-|TRBV25-1|-
CASSEVTDYEQYF
TGTGCCAGCAGTGAGGTGACCGACTACGAGCAGTACTTC
>TRBJ1-2|-|TRBV28|few
CASSRPGYGYTF
TGTGCCAGCAGCCGGCCGGGATATGGCTACACCTTC
>TRBJ1-5|-|TRBV7-2|-
CASSLDLGNQPQHF
TGTGCCAGCAGCTTAGATCTGGGGAATCAGCCCCAGCATTTT
>TRBJ2-3|-|TRBV11-2|-
CASSLAFTDTQYF
TGTGCCAGCAGCTTAGCCTTCACAGATACGCAGTATTTT
>TRBJ2-6|-|TRBV7-2|few
CASSGTGTGANVLTF
TGTGCCAGCAGCGGCACAGGGACTGGGGCCAACGTCCTGACTTTC
>TRBJ1-4|TRBD1|TRBV28|-
CASSSAGTGTNEKLFF
TGTGCCAGCAGTTCAGCGGGGACAGGTACGAATGAAAAACTGTTTTTT
>TRBJ2-3|TRBD2|TRBV5-4|-
CASSFRAGGGGTDTQYF
TGTGCCAGCAGCTTCAGAGCGGGGGGCGGTGGCACAGATACGCAGTATTTT
>TRBJ2-5|-|TRBV2|-
CASSEMGHATQETQYF
TGTGCCAGCAGTGAAATGGGACACGCAACTCAAGAGACCCAGTACTTC
>TRBJ1-1|-|TRBV23-1|-
CASSQSAGNTEAFF
TGCGCCAGCAGTCAATCGGCCGGGAACACTGAAGCTTTCTTT
>TRBJ2-2|-|TRBV5-4|-
CASSSQGINTGELFF
TGTGCCAGCAGCTCGCAGGGAATAAACACCGGGGAGCTGTTTTTT
>TRBJ2-7|-|TRBV18|-
CASSLTGTSYEQYF
TGTGCCAGCTCGCTAACCGGGACTTCCTACGAGCAGTACTTC
>TRBJ2-7|TRBD1|TRBV2|once
CASGRDRASYEQYF
TGTGCCAGCGGACGGGACAGGGCCTCCTACGAGCAGTACTTC
>TRBJ2-3|TRBD1|TRBV27|-
CASSPGTGRTDTQYF
TGTGCCAGTTCCCCCGGGACAGGTCGCACAGATACGCAGTATTTT
>TRBJ2-3|TRBD2|TRBV7-9|-
CASSLTSGGLDTQYF
TGTGCCAGCAGCTTGACTAGCGGGGGGCTGGATACGCAGTATTTT
>TRBJ2-3|-|TRBV6-5|-
CASNPLGGAGDTQYF
TGTGCCAGCAATCCCCTGGGGGGGGCTGGAGATACGCAGTATTTT
>TRBJ2-3|TRBD2|TRBV10-2|few
CASSDPNGLAGPVTDTQYF
TGCGCCAGCAGTGATCCAAACGGGCTAGCGGGACCTGTCACAGATACGCAGTATTTT
>TRBJ2-1|TRBD2|TRBV6-1|-
CASSPRTSGNNEQFF
TGTGCCAGCAGTCCCCGGACTAGCGGGAACAATGAGCAGTTCTTC
>TRBJ2-7|TRBD1|TRBV19|-
CASSNSPRTGVDEQYF
TGTGCCAGTAGTAATAGCCCCCGGACAGGGGTGGACGAGCAGTACTTC
>TRBJ2-3|TRBD1|TRBV28|-
CASSPPGTGGTDTQYF
TGTGCCAGCAGTCCGCCCGGGACAGGGGGCACAGATACGCAGTATTTT
>TRBJ1-2|-|TRBV5-1|-
CASSRGPNYGYTF
TGCGCCAGCAGCAGGGGACCTAACTATGGCTACACCTTC
>TRBJ1-5|-|TRBV19|-
CASSYRTTPGQPQHF
TGTGCCAGTAGTTATAGAACCACCCCGGGGCAGCCCCAGCATTTT
>TRBJ2-7|-|TRBV7-6|-
CASSGRQTYEQYF
TGTGCCAGCAGTGGGAGACAAACCTACGAGCAGTACTTC